Listed below are T cell receptor beta chains from one sample, sequenced in a study of blood T cell repertoires in COVID-19. Assay: immunoSEQ multiplex PCR; the TCRdb copy retains only in-frame clones and omits some. The sample holds around 200,000 clones, around 85% seen once. The source material was peripheral blood. Receptor source: a woman aged 80 or over with acute or convalescent COVID-19. CDR3s include the opening cysteine and the closing phenylalanine or tryptophan. The D gene is left open where the match is weak. Clone sizes are given selectively: once, few, many, or a class where the clone is expanded.

j_call clone_size v_call d_call cdr3_nt cdr3_aa
TRBJ1-5 NA TRBV6-6 TRBD1 TGTGCCAGCAGTCGAGGGACAGGGGGCGCGTTGGACAATCAGCCCCAGCATTTT CASSRGTGGALDNQPQHF
TRBJ1-6 NA TRBV28 NA TGTGCCAGCAGCCTTGACTCAGGGCGTTATAATTCACCCCTCCACTTT CASSLDSGRYNSPLHF
TRBJ2-3 NA TRBV19 TRBD2 TGTGCCAGTAGACTAGCGGGGTCCCCAGATACGCAGTATTTT CASRLAGSPDTQYF
TRBJ1-5 NA TRBV10-2 TRBD1 TGCGCCAGCAGCGAGGGGGCTAGGCAGCCCCAGCATTTT CASSEGARQPQHF
TRBJ1-1 NA TRBV3-1/TRBV3-2 NA TGTGCCAGCAGCCTAAGCAGGGCGATAAGGACTGAAGCTTTCTTT CASSLSRAIRTEAFF
TRBJ1-3 NA TRBV7-8 TRBD1 TGTGCCAGCAGCGACAAGACAGGGGGCTTTGGAAACACCATATATTTT CASSDKTGGFGNTIYF
TRBJ1-1 few TRBV12-5 NA TGTGCTAGTGGCCATGACAGGCGTACTGAAGCTTTCTTT CASGHDRRTEAFF
TRBJ2-3 NA TRBV29-1 NA TGCAGCGTTGGGGGACTGTACACAGATACGCAGTATTTT CSVGGLYTDTQYF
TRBJ1-1 NA TRBV19 NA TGTGCCAGTAGTATGCGACAGCGAATGACTGAAGCTTTCTTT CASSMRQRMTEAFF
TRBJ2-7 NA TRBV19 NA TGTGCCAGTAGCGTAGGGAGGGTCGGACAGCAACTCTACGAGCAGTACTTC CASSVGRVGQQLYEQYF
TRBJ1-4 NA TRBV5-6 NA TGTGCCAGCAGTCCCACAGGGAACACTAATGAAAAACTGTTTTTT CASSPTGNTNEKLFF
TRBJ1-1 few TRBV4-2 NA TGTGCCAGCAGCCAAGATTCCGGGACACATAACACTGAAGCTTTCTTT CASSQDSGTHNTEAFF
TRBJ2-1 NA TRBV5-1 TRBD2 TGCGCCAGCAGGGGGCGGGAGGGCCTAAATGAGCAGTTCTTC CASRGREGLNEQFF
TRBJ2-7 NA TRBV7-2 TRBD1 TGTGCCAGCAGCTTAGCTCAGGGGGCGGGGGAGCAGTACTTC CASSLAQGAGEQYF
TRBJ1-5 once TRBV7-9 TRBD1 TGTGCCAGCAGCTTGACAGGGAGCGGCAATCAGCCCCAGCATTTT CASSLTGSGNQPQHF
TRBJ1-5 NA TRBV12-3/TRBV12-4 NA TGTGCCAGCAGTGCGGGACCACCCCAGCATTTT CASSAGPPQHF
TRBJ2-7 NA TRBV9 NA TGTGCCAGCAGCGTTACAGGGGGGGCCTACGAGCAGTACTTC CASSVTGGAYEQYF
TRBJ1-1 few TRBV3-1/TRBV3-2 NA TGTGCCAGCAGCCAAGTGCGAGCAGGTAACGCTGAAGCTTTCTTT CASSQVRAGNAEAFF
TRBJ1-1 NA TRBV7-9 NA TGTGCCAGCAGCTCAGGACAGCACACTGAAGCTTTCTTT CASSSGQHTEAFF
TRBJ2-3 NA TRBV6-2/TRBV6-3 TRBD2 TGTGCCAGCAGTCTCACTAGCGGGATTGGGGATACGCAGTATTTT CASSLTSGIGDTQYF
TRBJ2-1 NA TRBV7-3 NA TGTGCCAGCTCGGCCTCAGGTAGCGGCTCCTACAATGAGCAGTTCTTC CASSASGSGSYNEQFF
TRBJ1-2 NA TRBV6-5 TRBD1 TGTGCCAGCAGCAATACAGGGGGGGACTATGGCTACACCTTC CASSNTGGDYGYTF
TRBJ2-7 NA TRBV5-5 TRBD2 TGTGCCAGCAGCCCCGGGACTAGCGGGAGTAGTGGTTGGTACGAGCAGTACTTC CASSPGTSGSSGWYEQYF
TRBJ2-7 few TRBV30 NA TGTGCCTGGAGTGTAAGCCTAGCGGAGCAGTACTTC CAWSVSLAEQYF
TRBJ2-7 NA TRBV19 NA TGTGCCAGTAGTATGTTCGGGCAGGGGTCCTACGAGCAGTACTTC CASSMFGQGSYEQYF
TRBJ1-1 few TRBV15 NA TGTGCCACCAGCAGGTCAGGTATGAACACTGAAGCTTTCTTT CATSRSGMNTEAFF
TRBJ1-3 NA TRBV12-5 NA TGTGCTAGTGGCCTAGGCGGGGTCTACTCTGGAAACACCATATATTTT CASGLGGVYSGNTIYF
TRBJ1-4 once TRBV9 NA TGTGCCAGCAGCGTAGGGGAGGGAGGGCTCGGGGAAAAACTGTTTTTT CASSVGEGGLGEKLFF
TRBJ2-7 NA TRBV7-3 TRBD2 TGTGCCAGCAGCTTGGGAGGGCCCTACGAGCAGTACTTC CASSLGGPYEQYF
TRBJ1-5 few TRBV30 NA TGTGCCTGGACGGGAGCGTATAGCAATCAGCCCCAGCATTTT CAWTGAYSNQPQHF
TRBJ2-3 NA TRBV4-1 TRBD1 TGCGCCAGCAGTCGGGACAGAACTAGCACAGATACGCAGTATTTT CASSRDRTSTDTQYF
TRBJ2-1 NA TRBV11-3 NA TGTGCCAGCAGCTTAGGCGGTACGAACAATGAGCAGTTCTTC CASSLGGTNNEQFF
TRBJ2-3 NA TRBV7-9 NA TGTGCCAGCAGCGGACGCGGGAGCACAGATACGCAGTATTTT CASSGRGSTDTQYF
TRBJ2-5 NA TRBV5-1 NA TGCGCCAGCAGCTTGGCGGAGACCCAGTACTTC CASSLAETQYF
TRBJ2-1 NA TRBV7-6 NA TGTGCCAGCAGCCAGGACTCCGGGCAGTTCTTC CASSQDSGQFF
TRBJ1-2 NA TRBV5-1 NA TGCGCCAGCAACTCATATTCAGGGGCCACCTATGGCTACACCTTC CASNSYSGATYGYTF
TRBJ2-1 NA TRBV7-9 NA TGTGCCAGCAGCGCAGGACAGCAATCCTACAATGAGCAGTTCTTC CASSAGQQSYNEQFF
TRBJ1-1 NA TRBV6-5 TRBD1 TGTGCCAGCAGTAACCGGGACAGGGGCAACACTGAAGCTTTCTTT CASSNRDRGNTEAFF
TRBJ2-7 NA TRBV27 NA TGTGCCAGCAGTTTATGGCAGGGAAGAAGTAGGTACTTC CASSLWQGRSRYF
TRBJ1-2 NA TRBV5-1 TRBD1 TGCGCCAGCAGCCAAGGGACAGGGGGCGCAGGTGGCTACACCTTC CASSQGTGGAGGYTF
TRBJ1-5 NA TRBV27 TRBD1 TGTGCCAGCAGTTTATCGTACGGGACAGGGCCGGGCAATCAGCCCCAGCATTTT CASSLSYGTGPGNQPQHF
TRBJ1-5 few TRBV4-1 NA TGCGCCAGCAGCCAAGATTTACTCCGGCCCCAGCATTTT CASSQDLLRPQHF
TRBJ2-5 NA TRBV5-5 NA TGTGCCAGCAGCTTTGAAGGGGTGGACCAAGAGACCCAGTACTTC CASSFEGVDQETQYF
TRBJ1-5 NA TRBV2 NA TGTGCCAGCAGTCCTTGGGGGCGAAGCAATCAGCCCCAGCATTTT CASSPWGRSNQPQHF
TRBJ1-2 NA TRBV24-1 NA TGTGCCACCAGTGACAACAGGGCCGCTAACTATGGCTACACCTTC CATSDNRAANYGYTF
TRBJ2-1 NA TRBV19 NA TGTGCCAGTAGTATGGCAGGTACCTACAATGAGCAGTTCTTC CASSMAGTYNEQFF
TRBJ2-2 NA TRBV12-5 NA TGTGCTAGTGGTTTGGGGCAGGGATGGGTCACCGGGGAGCTGTTTTTT CASGLGQGWVTGELFF
TRBJ1-5 NA TRBV5-1 NA TGCGCCAGCAGCATCTCGGGGGGCTTCAATCAGCCCCAGCATTTT CASSISGGFNQPQHF
TRBJ1-2 NA TRBV21-1 NA TGTGCCAGCAGCAAAGAGGACAGGGCGGATGGCTACACCTTC CASSKEDRADGYTF
TRBJ2-7 NA TRBV27 TRBD1 TGTGCCAGCAGTCCGACCAGGGGGTACGAGCAGTACTTC CASSPTRGYEQYF
TRBJ2-3 NA TRBV15 NA TGTGCCACCAGCAAACTACTTGGCACAGATACGCAGTATTTT CATSKLLGTDTQYF
TRBJ1-1 NA TRBV19 NA TGTGCCAGTAGTCCCCCGACGGGGAACACTGAAGCTTTCTTT CASSPPTGNTEAFF
TRBJ2-7 NA TRBV5-1 NA TGCGCCAGCAGCTCGGACGGACTAACTCCCGAGCAGTACTTC CASSSDGLTPEQYF
TRBJ2-7 NA TRBV5-3 TRBD2 TGTGCCAGAAGCTTCCCGGCCGCGGGAGGCCCCTACGAGCAGTACTTC CARSFPAAGGPYEQYF
TRBJ2-7 once TRBV30 TRBD2 TGTGCCTGGAGCGACATAGCGGGAGAGGAGCAGTACTTC CAWSDIAGEEQYF
TRBJ2-2 NA TRBV7-2 NA TGTGCCAGCAGCTTTCGACTAGTTTCCACCGGGGAGCTGTTTTTT CASSFRLVSTGELFF
TRBJ1-4 NA TRBV12-3/TRBV12-4 NA TGTGCCAGCAGGTCGACAGGAGGTGTGTTTTTT CASRSTGGVFF